Included here is one TCR beta chain sequence, with context. Its specificity is not known. Germline CDR1 and CDR2: MNHNS and SASEGT. V dropped 7 bases and J dropped 3 bases, with 16 bases sitting between them. The CDR3 is made up of 15 amino acids. Assay: immunoSEQ multiplex PCR; the TCRdb copy retains only in-frame clones and omits some. The sample shows around 41,000 clones, around 87% of them seen only once. The data were obtained in a study of T cells in localized non-small cell lung cancer. Overall study findings and caveats: Longer overall survival accompanied higher blood T cell density. Sequencing involved a lone tumor region, leaving heterogeneity possible. Compared with tumor, uninvolved adjacent lung displayed greater T cell clonality, ranking highest overall. Adjacent lung had a median roughly 50 of the 100 largest tumor clones.

The TCR sequence derives from a man aged 35-69 years with stage I lung adenocarcinoma. J is TRBJ1-5 and V is TRBV6-1; a possible D gene is TRBD1 (5 bases). This sample comprised peripheral blood, obtained before any cancer treatment. The CDR3 DNA is TGTGCCAGCACCAATAAGAGGGGTTTCAATCAGCCCCAGCATTTT. Amino acids: CASTNKRGFNQPQHF.